The 26 T cell receptor beta chains in this list originate from one sample, sequenced in a study of vaccination effects on CD4 cells after COVID-19. Clones were sequenced by immunoSEQ multiplex PCR, and TCRdb holds only the in-frame ones, with some missing. The profile covers about 23,000 clones, with 73% appearing a single time and about 5% taken by the ten largest. In the ViraFEST assay, antigen-specific CD4+ clonotypes were identified by expansion after peptide-pool stimulation. Subsequent to a culture period of approximately 11 days, CD4+ T cells were isolated. Negative nucleocapsid antibody tests before and after vaccination confirmed no previous SARS-CoV-2 infection. No antigens are known for them. Sample: CD4+ T cells from PBMCs cultured with SARS-CoV-2 spike peptides, taken before COVID-19 vaccination. Receptors originate from a human donor who received a COVID-19 vaccine.

The chain uses TRBV5-1 and TRBJ2-2; no definite D call. This CDR3 is 14 amino acids long. Germline CDR1 SGHRS, CDR2 YFSETQ. V was trimmed by 1 base and J by 4 bases, leaving 8 bases between them. CDR3 sequence reads: CASSLSQPTGELFF. The CDR3 DNA reads TGCGCCAGCAGCTTGTCACAGCCCACCGGGGAGCTGTTTTTT.

This clone was seen only a few times. The chain couples TRBV19 to TRBJ1-2; no clear D. Germline loops: CDR1 LNHDA, CDR2 SQIVND (reference sequence). Trimming shortened V by 7 bases and J by 5 bases, and 11 bases separated the two germline ends. This CDR3 spans 12 amino acids. In nucleotides, the CDR3 is TGTGCCAGTAAAGAGGGAGGGTATGGCTACACCTTC. This gives the protein CASKEGGYGYTF.

This clone has just a few counts. The gene calls are TRBV10-2 and TRBJ1-5, with 8 bases aligning to TRBD1. Germline CDR1 WSHSY, CDR2 SAAADI. The CDR3 has 17 residues. Trimming removed 6 bases from V and 0 bases from J; junction bases left unmatched: 10. The CDR3, as DNA: TGCGCCAGCAGGCAGATGACAGGGGCGGGTAGCAATCAGCCCCAGCATTTT. It yields the protein CASRQMTGAGSNQPQHF.

The rearrangement joins TRBV7-2 to TRBJ2-5, with 9 bases that match TRBD2. Per the germline V gene, CDR1 is SGHTA and CDR2 is FQGNSA. The CDR3 is 16 residues long. V trimming: 8 bases; J trimming: 4 bases; junction bases outside the gene matches: 14. The CDR3 is CASAPGGLAGLETQYF. DNA of the CDR3: TGTGCCAGCGCTCCTGGTGGGCTAGCGGGATTAGAGACCCAGTACTTC.

V and J are TRBV27 and TRBJ2-2; D is perhaps TRBD1 (7 bases). The CDR3 covers 19 residues. Per germline, CDR1 MNHEY and CDR2 SMNVEV (reference sequence). V gave up 7 bases and J gave up 6 bases, with 30 bases separating them. The CDR3 spells CASTSGGTRQGNSAGELFF. As DNA, the CDR3 is TGTGCCAGCACCTCAGGGGGGACCCGACAGGGTAATTCTGCCGGGGAGCTGTTTTTT.

The sample holds a few counts of this clone. The chain carries TRBV7-9 and TRBJ1-2; a weak D match, TRBD1 (5 bases). CDR1 and CDR2 from the germline V gene are SEHNR and FQNEAQ (reference sequence). The CDR3 runs 16 residues. Trimming removed 4 bases at V and 3 bases at J, with 18 bases between. CDR3 amino acids: CASSSGTRRPHYGYTF. The CDR3 region has the DNA TGTGCCAGCAGCTCGGGGACCCGGCGGCCACACTATGGCTACACCTTC.

The V call is TRBV4-2, the J call TRBJ2-3; TRBD2 matches at 7 bases. With 3 bases clipped from V and 2 bases from J, the junction kept 8 bases outside the gene matches. Germline V gene lookup returns CDR1 LGHNA and CDR2 YNFKEQ. The CDR3 totals 16 residues. In DNA form, the CDR3 reads TGTGCCAGCAGCCAGCTCCTAGCGGACGCCACAGATACGCAGTATTTT. This encodes CASSQLLADATDTQYF.

The V gene is TRBV14, the J gene TRBJ1-2; possibly TRBD1 for D (6 bases). There are 16 residues in the CDR3. The V and J ends lost 3 bases and 0 bases respectively, with 14 bases between them. The germline CDR1 and CDR2 sequences are SGHDN and FVKESK. The CDR3 DNA is TGTGCCAGCAGCCAGATCGGGGGGGCGTCTAACTATGGCTACACCTTC. Residues: CASSQIGGASNYGYTF. The full variable domain, with the rest looked up from reference TRBV14 and TRBJ1-2, is EAGVTQFPSHSVIEKGQTVTLRCDPISGHDNLYWYRRVMGKEIKFLLHFVKESKQDESGMPNNRFLAERTGGTYSTLKVQPAELEDSGVYFCASSQIGGASNYGYTFGSGTRLTVV.

The chain joins TRBV19 to TRBJ1-3; D not resolved. The CDR3 spans 14 residues. The germline V gene has CDR1 LNHDA and CDR2 SQIVND (reference sequence). Trimming shortened V by 7 bases and J by 3 bases, and 13 bases separated the two germline ends. The CDR3 loop is CASKPTVDGNTIYF. CDR3 nucleotides: TGTGCCAGTAAGCCGACGGTGGATGGAAACACCATATATTTT.

The chain is built from TRBV6-5 and TRBJ1-1, with D possibly matching TRBD1 (6 bases). Trimming took 6 bases from V and 4 from J, leaving 15 bases between them. The CDR3 totals 14 residues. Per germline, CDR1 MNHEY and CDR2 SVGAGI. CDR3 region: CASRPRRGGTEAFF. The CDR3 nucleotides are TGTGCCAGCAGACCCCGTAGGGGGGGCACTGAAGCTTTCTTT.

V is TRBV11-2 and J is TRBJ1-5; D unresolved. CDR3 length: 13 residues. Between the trimmed V and J ends, which lost 1 base and 4 bases, there was a span of 5 bases. Per the germline V gene, CDR1 is SGHAT and CDR2 is FQNNGV. The CDR3 nucleotides are TGTGCCAGCAGCTTAGTGATAAATCAGCCCCAGCATTTT. It codes for CASSLVINQPQHF. The full variable domain, rest sourced from reference TRBV11-2 and TRBJ1-5, is EAGVAQSPRYKIIEKRQSVAFWCNPISGHATLYWYQQILGQGPKLLIQFQNNGVVDDSQLPKDRFSAERLKGVDSTLKIQPAKLEDSAVYLCASSLVINQPQHFGDGTRLSIL.

This chain joins TRBV30 and TRBJ1-6, with 8 nucleotides matching TRBD1. With 3 bases clipped from V and 3 bases from J, the junction kept 13 bases outside the gene matches. This CDR3 region has 18 residues. Germline CDR1 and CDR2: GTSNPN and SVGIG (reference sequence). The CDR3 DNA reads TGTGCCTGGAGCAATAAACGGACAGGGAAGGTCTATAATTCACCCCTCCACTTT. Its protein product is CAWSNKRTGKVYNSPLHF.

This chain's CDR3 is CASSLAWGGGTDTQYF. CDR3 sequence (DNA): TGCGCCAGCAGCTTGGCCTGGGGGGGCGGCACAGATACGCAGTATTTT. The gene calls are TRBV5-1 and TRBJ2-3; D perhaps matches TRBD2 (7 bases). Trimming cost V 0 bases and J 1 base, with 12 bases left between them. The CDR3 is made up of 16 amino acids. The germline CDR1 and CDR2 sequences are SGHRS and YFSETQ.

The table lists this clone with a few counts. This rearrangement joins TRBV2 to TRBJ1-5; no clear D gene. V gave up 8 bases and J gave up 2 bases, with 22 bases separating them. In germline, CDR1 is SNHLY, CDR2 FYNNEI. The CDR3 length is 17 residues. The CDR3 loop is CASGPFRFWGGNQPQHF. CDR3 in DNA: TGTGCCAGCGGTCCCTTCAGATTTTGGGGTGGCAATCAGCCCCAGCATTTT.

This chain uses TRBV6-1 with TRBJ1-6, with 10 bases that match TRBD1. CDR1 MNHNS and CDR2 SASEGT come from the germline V gene. V shed 2 bases and J 8 bases; nucleotides not matched to a gene: 6. The CDR3 contains 16 residues. This CDR3 is CASSEQPGQGYSPLHF. In DNA form, the CDR3 reads TGTGCCAGCAGTGAACAGCCGGGACAGGGGTATTCACCCCTCCACTTT.

This clone is large by share. V gene TRBV3-1 (or the pseudogene TRBV3-2) combines with J gene TRBJ2-1; 10 nucleotides line up with TRBD2. V lost 4 bases and J lost 3; bases outside the gene matches: 15. In germline, CDR1 is LGHDT, CDR2 YNNKEL (reference sequence). The CDR3 totals 19 residues. The DNA of the CDR3 is TGTGCCAGCAGCCCGTTGAGGCTAGCGGGAGCCTCAGTCTACAATGAGCAGTTCTTC. It yields the protein CASSPLRLAGASVYNEQFF.

The J gene is TRBJ1-4, the V gene TRBV5-3; TRBD1 might be the D (5 bases). TRBV5-3 is assigned to the ORF class and has an uncertain function. CDR3 length: 18 residues. Trimming shortened V by 5 bases and J by 2 bases, and 22 bases separated the two germline ends. DNA for the CDR3: TGTGCCAGAAGTCTTCCTCCCCGTAGGGGCGGGACTAATGAAAAACTGTTTTTT. This translates into CARSLPPRRGGTNEKLFF.

This chain links TRBV12-2 with TRBJ2-7; the table's D call TRBD2 went unverified against the DNA. TRBV12-2 is recorded as a pseudogene. The CDR3 consists of 18 residues. This CDR3 reads CASRLVSTSGTSFCEQYF. The CDR3 DNA sequence: TGTGCAAGTCGCTTAGTTTCGACTTCCGGGACTAGTTTTTGCGAGCAGTACTTC.

The chain joins TRBV19 to TRBJ1-3, with a weak D call TRBD1 (6 bases). Trimming cost V 7 bases and J 3 bases, with 16 bases left between them. Looked up from germline, CDR1 is LNHDA and CDR2 is SQIVND (reference sequence). This CDR3 has 15 residues. CDR3 coding DNA: TGTGCCAGTAACGACCTACAGGGAAGTGGAAACACCATATATTTT. Its protein is CASNDLQGSGNTIYF.

CDR3 loop: CASSADSTNEKLFF. CDR3 bases: TGTGCCAGCAGTGCGGACTCAACTAATGAAAAACTGTTTTTT. This chain links TRBV6-4 with TRBJ1-4, with D hard to call. The CDR3 loop spans 14 amino acids. CDR1 is MRHNA, CDR2 SNTAGT, per germline. V lost 4 bases and J lost 0, with 6 bases in between.

The chain employs TRBV5-1 and TRBJ1-2; 7 nucleotides match TRBD1. The CDR3 totals 14 residues. Trimming took 3 bases from V and 5 from J; bases not matched to a gene: 7. The germline V gene has CDR1 SGHRS and CDR2 YFSETQ. In DNA, the CDR3 is TGCGCCAGCAGCTGGGATTTGACAGGGTATGGCTACACCTTC. This encodes CASSWDLTGYGYTF.

This clone was seen only a few times. This sequence joins TRBV18 and TRBJ2-7, with 10 bases lining up with TRBD2. The CDR3 runs to 14 residues. Germline assignment: CDR1 KGHSH and CDR2 LQKENI. V lost 6 bases to trimming and J lost 6 bases; unmatched junction nucleotides: 8. The CDR3 loop is CASSAGTSDPEQYF. CDR3 coding DNA: TGTGCCAGCTCGGCCGGGACTAGCGACCCCGAGCAGTACTTC.

The chain links TRBV7-9 to TRBJ1-1, with a weak D call TRBD1 (5 bases). Germline CDR1 reads SEHNR; CDR2 reads FQNEAQ (reference sequence). The CDR3 is 15 amino acids. The ends were cut back, 1 base at V and 4 bases at J, with 13 bases in the middle. The CDR3 region is CASSLDSSGLTEAFF. CDR3 sequence (DNA): TGTGCCAGCAGCTTAGATTCCTCGGGGCTCACTGAAGCTTTCTTT. Using reference TRBV7-9 and TRBJ1-1 for the parts outside the CDR3, the full variable domain is DTGVSQNPRHKITKRGQNVTFRCDPISEHNRLYWYRQTLGQGPEFLTYFQNEAQLEKSRLLSDRFSAERPKGSFSTLEIQRTEQGDSAMYLCASSLDSSGLTEAFFGQGTRLTVV.

Points on this clone: One end of the junction fails to match germline, which may point to a read error. The chain is built from TRBV14 and TRBJ1-3; no firm D call. Germline assignment: CDR1 SGHDN and CDR2 FVKESK. CDR3 length: 14 residues. Written as DNA, the CDR3 is TGTGCCAGCAGTCAAGAGATTCTCGGAAACACCATATATTTT. Protein: CASSQEILGNTIYF.

This clone has only one observation. The gene calls are TRBV2 and TRBJ2-1, with D uncertain. The germline gives CDR1 SNHLY, CDR2 FYNNEI. CDR3 size: 12 residues. The V gene lost 6 bases and the J gene lost 9 bases, with 12 bases spanning the gap. This chain's CDR3 is CASRPIMGEQFF. In nucleotides, the CDR3 is TGTGCCAGCAGGCCCATAATGGGTGAGCAGTTCTTC.

The genes are TRBV24-1 and TRBJ2-1; D is possibly TRBD1 or TRBD2 (5 bases each). The CDR3 totals 13 residues. Per germline, CDR1 KGHDR and CDR2 SFDVKD. Deletions cut 9 bases from V and 6 bases from J, with 14 bases between. The CDR3 here is CATEGRYSNEQFF. CDR3 nucleotides: TGTGCCACCGAGGGACGTTACAGCAATGAGCAGTTCTTC.